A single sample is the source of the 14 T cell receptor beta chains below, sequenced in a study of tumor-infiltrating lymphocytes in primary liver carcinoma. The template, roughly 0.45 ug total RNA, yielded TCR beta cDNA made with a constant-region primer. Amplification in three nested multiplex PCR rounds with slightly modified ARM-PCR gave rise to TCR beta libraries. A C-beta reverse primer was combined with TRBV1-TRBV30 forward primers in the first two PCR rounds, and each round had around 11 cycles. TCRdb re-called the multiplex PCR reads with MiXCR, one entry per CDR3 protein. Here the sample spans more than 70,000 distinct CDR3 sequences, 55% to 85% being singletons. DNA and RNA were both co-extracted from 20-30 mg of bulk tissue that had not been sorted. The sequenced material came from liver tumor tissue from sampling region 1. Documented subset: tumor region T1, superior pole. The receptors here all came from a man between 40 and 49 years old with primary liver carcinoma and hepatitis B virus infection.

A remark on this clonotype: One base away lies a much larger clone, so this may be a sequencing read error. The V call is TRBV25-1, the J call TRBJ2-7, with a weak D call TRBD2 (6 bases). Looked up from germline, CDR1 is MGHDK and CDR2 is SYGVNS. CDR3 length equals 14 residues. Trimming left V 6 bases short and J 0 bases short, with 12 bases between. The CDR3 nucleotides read TGTGCCAGCAGCTATCTAGCGACCTCCTACGAGCAGTACTTC. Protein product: CASSYLATSYEQYF.

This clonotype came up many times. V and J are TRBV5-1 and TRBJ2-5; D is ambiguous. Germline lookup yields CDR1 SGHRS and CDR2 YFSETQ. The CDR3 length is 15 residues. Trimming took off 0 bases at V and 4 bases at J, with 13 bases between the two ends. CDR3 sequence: CASSLEGYPLETQYF. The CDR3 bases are TGCGCCAGCAGCTTGGAAGGGTACCCTCTAGAGACCCAGTACTTC.

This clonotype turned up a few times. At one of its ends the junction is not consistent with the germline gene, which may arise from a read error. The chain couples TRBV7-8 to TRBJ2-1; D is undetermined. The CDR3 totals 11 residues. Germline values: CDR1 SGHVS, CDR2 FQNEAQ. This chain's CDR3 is CASRGYNKQFF. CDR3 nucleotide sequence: TGTGCCAGCAGGGGGTACAATAAGCAGTTCTTT.

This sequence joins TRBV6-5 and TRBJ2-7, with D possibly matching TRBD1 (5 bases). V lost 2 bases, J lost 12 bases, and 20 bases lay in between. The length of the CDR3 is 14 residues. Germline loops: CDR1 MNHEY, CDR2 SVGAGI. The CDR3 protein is CASSYTETVDGRYF. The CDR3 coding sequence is TGTGCCAGCAGTTACACCGAGACAGTGGACGGGCGGTACTTC.

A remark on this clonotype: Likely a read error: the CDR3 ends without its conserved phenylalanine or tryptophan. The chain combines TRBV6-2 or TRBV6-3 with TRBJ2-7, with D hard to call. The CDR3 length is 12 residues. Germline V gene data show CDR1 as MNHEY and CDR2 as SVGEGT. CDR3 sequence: CAGSSSAYEQYL. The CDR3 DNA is TGTGCCGGCAGTTCATCCGCCTACGAGCAGTACCTC.

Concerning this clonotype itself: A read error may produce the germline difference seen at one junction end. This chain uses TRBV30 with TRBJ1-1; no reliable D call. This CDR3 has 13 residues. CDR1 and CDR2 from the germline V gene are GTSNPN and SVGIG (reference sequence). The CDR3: CAWRVDVSTEVFF. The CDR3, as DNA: TGTGCCTGGAGGGTCGATGTTAGCACTGAAGTTTTCTTT.

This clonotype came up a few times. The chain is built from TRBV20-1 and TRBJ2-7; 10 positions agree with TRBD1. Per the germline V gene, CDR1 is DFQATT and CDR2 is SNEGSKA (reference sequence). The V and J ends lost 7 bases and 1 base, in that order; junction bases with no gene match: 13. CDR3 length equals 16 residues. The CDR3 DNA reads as TGCAGTGGGGAACATGACAGGGGGCGAGGGTCCTACGAGCAGTACTTC. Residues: CSGEHDRGRGSYEQYF.

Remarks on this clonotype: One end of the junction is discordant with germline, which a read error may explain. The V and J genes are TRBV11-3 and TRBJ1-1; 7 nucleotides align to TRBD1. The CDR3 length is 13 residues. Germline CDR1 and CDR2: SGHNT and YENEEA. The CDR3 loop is CASNLAGGAKAFF. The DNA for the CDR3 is TGTGCCAGCAACTTAGCAGGGGGGGCTAAAGCTTTCTTT.

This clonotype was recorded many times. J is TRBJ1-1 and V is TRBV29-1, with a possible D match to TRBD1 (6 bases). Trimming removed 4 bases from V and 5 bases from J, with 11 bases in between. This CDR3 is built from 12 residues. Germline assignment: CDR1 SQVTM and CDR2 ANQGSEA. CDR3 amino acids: CSVARQETEAFF. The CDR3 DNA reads TGCAGCGTTGCCAGACAGGAGACTGAAGCTTTCTTT.

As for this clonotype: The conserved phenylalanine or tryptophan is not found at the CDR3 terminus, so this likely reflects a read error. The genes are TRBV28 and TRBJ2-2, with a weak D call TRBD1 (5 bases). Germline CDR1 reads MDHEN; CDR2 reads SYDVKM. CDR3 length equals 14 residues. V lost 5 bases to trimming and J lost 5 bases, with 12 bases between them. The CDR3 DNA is TGTGCCAGCAGTCCCAGGGTGGGGACCGGGGAGCTGTTTTCT. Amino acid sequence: CASSPRVGTGELFS.

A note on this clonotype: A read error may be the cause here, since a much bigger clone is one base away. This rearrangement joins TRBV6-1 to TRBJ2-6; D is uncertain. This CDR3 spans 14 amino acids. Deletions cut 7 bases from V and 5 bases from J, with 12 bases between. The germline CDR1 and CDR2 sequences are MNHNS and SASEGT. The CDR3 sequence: CASIPPARANVLTF. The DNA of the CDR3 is TGTGCCAGCATCCCGCCTGCTAGGGCCAACGTCCTGACTTTC.

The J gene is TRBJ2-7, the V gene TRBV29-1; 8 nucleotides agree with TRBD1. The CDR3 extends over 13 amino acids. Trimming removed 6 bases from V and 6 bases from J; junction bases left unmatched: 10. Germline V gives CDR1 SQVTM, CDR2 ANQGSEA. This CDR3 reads CSVLTGAGCEQYF. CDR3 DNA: TGCAGCGTCCTGACAGGGGCTGGCTGCGAGCAGTACTTC.

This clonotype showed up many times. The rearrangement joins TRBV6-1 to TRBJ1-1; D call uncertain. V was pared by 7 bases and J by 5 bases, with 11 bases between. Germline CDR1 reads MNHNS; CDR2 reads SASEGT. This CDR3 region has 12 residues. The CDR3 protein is CASNEGYTEAFF. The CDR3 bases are TGTGCCAGCAACGAAGGGTATACTGAAGCTTTCTTT.

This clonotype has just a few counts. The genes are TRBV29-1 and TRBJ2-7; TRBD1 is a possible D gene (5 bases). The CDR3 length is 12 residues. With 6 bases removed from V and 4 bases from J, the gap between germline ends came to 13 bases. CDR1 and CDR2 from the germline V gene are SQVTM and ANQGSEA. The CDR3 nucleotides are TGCAGCGTGACAGCTCCACCTTACGAGCAGTACTTC. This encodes CSVTAPPYEQYF.